The TCR beta chain described here comes from a study of cytomegalovirus exposure and HLA in healthy donors. About the research overall: Among the approximately 400 genotyped donors, 70% to 90% were placed in the Caucasian-associated ancestry cluster. Study conclusions and caveats: The study dropped some indistinguishable V segments, TRBV6-2 and TRBV6-3 among them. Solely CMV serostatus was available to characterize immune exposure.

The V gene's germline CDR1 is MGHRA and CDR2 YSYEKL. Trimming took 1 base from V and 1 from J, leaving 15 bases between them. The CDR3 runs to 17 residues. Although they were nominally healthy when sampled, donors likely had unrecorded immune exposures. PCR primers comprised 60 Vbeta and 13 Jbeta primers. TCRdb's copy holds only in-frame clones and misses some; the assay was immunoSEQ multiplex PCR. The data hold 150,000 to 200,000 clones, with roughly 77% observed a single time. With regard to this clone: Its specificity is not known.

The rearrangement joins TRBV4-1 to TRBJ2-3, with D unresolved. The sequencing sample was made of PBMCs. The receptor was isolated from a male donor in good health and CMV-seropositive. The CDR3 protein is CASSQGSSLQGTDTQYF. CDR3 sequence (DNA): TGCGCCAGCAGCCAAGGGAGCTCTCTCCAAGGCACAGATACGCAGTATTTT.